This record concerns one T cell receptor beta chain sequence. The antigen it binds to is not known. No base quality values were provided; no much bigger clone lies one nucleotide off. From the germline V gene, CDR1 is SQVTM and CDR2 is ANQGSEA. The CDR3 sequence holds 15 residues, the cysteine and phenylalanine included. The sequence is cut down to CDR3 DNA, 45 bases in frame from base 1. From V the trimming removes 6 bases and from J it removes 0 bases, while the gene matches leave 10 bases of the junction unaccounted for. The CDR3 regions of human TCRbeta chains were analyzed by immunosequencing. Per the original workflow: TCRs in the repertoires were matched against a reference library of SARS-CoV-2-specific TCRs that had been generated with the MIRA antigen-specificity platform. Breadth was defined as the fraction of unique TCRs that were SARS-CoV-2-associated, and depth was defined as the fraction of total T cells that were SARS-CoV-2-associated. Using the MIRA data, every spike-specific TCR was mapped to the spike region that the TCR reacted to and assigned to either a CD4 or a CD8 class. Log10-transformed breadth and depth values were compared by one-way ANOVA with Sidak's multiple comparisons tests. As stored in TCRdb, this immuneACCESS dataset retains in-frame rearrangements with V and J assigned. A fraction of the clones does not appear; measured against another copy, unresolved V genes explain less than half of the discrepancy, and the remainder lacks a known reason. For V, J and clone size, that table is used; D and trimming come from the DNA. This sample has around 150,000 clones in its table, and 70% to 90% of those were observed once. 1.5% to 2% of the sample rests with the top ten.

These data belong to a study of T cell responses to AZD1222 COVID-19 vaccine (dated by TCRdb to the early 2020s). Concerning the study at large: Because spike-specific TCR depth and breadth did not differ between the two schedules, AZD1222 recipients who got a second dose at roughly 4 weeks were pooled with those who got a second dose at roughly 12 weeks. A total of 233 trial participants underwent TCR sequencing, of whom approximately 210 received two doses of AZD1222 and some 26 received two doses of the MenACWY control vaccine. Enrollment into the trials was organized by age into subgroups of 18-55, 56-69 and 70-plus years, and those subgroups contained about 160, 30 and 59 TCR-sequenced participants, respectively.

The sample's time point label is to be understood as: baseline before first vaccination. Vaccinee samples came from UK trials COV001 and COV002, including a single-blind randomized controlled phase 2/3 trial of AZD1222 (ChAdOx1 nCoV-19) in healthy adults. For TCRbeta chain sequencing, PBMC samples were collected from trial participants at day 0 and at day 28 after the second dose. Broad study findings and their caveats: After two AZD1222 doses, both the breadth and the depth of spike-specific TCRs were significantly higher than at day 0 and than in MenACWY recipients. Conclusions about previously exposed vaccinees are limited, since just five to seven AZD1222 recipients were seropositive for SARS-CoV-2 at baseline. The 56-69-year group was small, and its depth increase did not reach significance, likely because of low power. Participants were mostly white British, with more females than males. The authors suggested clonal diversity may have been underestimated. Because no day 14 peak-response samples were available, the repertoires could be characterized only after the peak T cell response. CD4 TCRs associated with the vaccine covered the entire spike protein, and the dominant responses were in regions 160-218 and 743-854. Nearly half of unique spike-specific TCRs reportedly recognized epitopes outside regions mutated in the B.1.351 and B.1.1.7 variants.

Here the sequenced sample was peripheral blood, taken on day 0 of AZD1222 vaccination. The clonotype comes from an adult in good health. The chain employs TRBV29-1 and TRBJ1-1; 7 bases in between match TRBD1. The nucleotide sequence reads TGCAGCGTCCGGGGCCTGGGACAGCTGAACACTGAAGCTTTCTTT. Its amino acids are CSVRGLGQLNTEAFF.